A selection of T cell receptor beta chains follows, all from one sample in a study of T cells in Graves' hyperthyroidism and ophthalmopathy. Each CDR3 protein is one row after TCRdb ran MiXCR on the multiplex PCR reads. In the table there are fewer than 300,000 distinct CDR3 sequences, 20% to 25% of which are singletons. Sequenced sample: blood. These receptors were taken from a man in his forties or fifties with Graves' hyperthyroidism that later progressed to Graves' ophthalmopathy. Each CDR3 is given with its conserved first and last residue. A D gene is named only where the DNA matches it firmly. Size tells how often a clone was seen (once, few, many) or the class of an expanded clone, and some rows leave it out.

J gene | clone size | V gene | D gene | CDR3 protein | CDR3 DNA
TRBJ1-2 | . | TRBV6-5 | . | CASSYSRGSYYGYTF | TGTGCCAGCAGTTACTCGAGGGGGTCCTACTATGGCTACACCTTC
TRBJ1-5 | many | TRBV5-1 | . | CASSLEGNNQPQHF | TGCGCCAGCAGCTTGGAAGGGAACAATCAGCCCCAGCATTTT
TRBJ2-5 | many | TRBV6-2/TRBV6-3 | . | CASSYLGSQETQYF | TGTGCCAGCAGTTACCTGGGCAGCCAAGAGACCCAGTACTTC
TRBJ2-2 | . | TRBV12-3/TRBV12-4 | . | CASSIRSPANTGELFF | TGTGCCAGCAGTATTAGGTCCCCCGCGAACACCGGGGAGCTGTTTTTT
TRBJ1-1 | many | TRBV6-5 | TRBD1 | CASEPGGTEAFF | TGTGCCAGCGAGCCAGGGGGCACTGAAGCTTTCTTT
TRBJ1-5 | many | TRBV6-2/TRBV6-3 | TRBD1 | CASRRQGKGNQPQHF | TGTGCCAGCAGACGACAGGGGAAAGGCAATCAGCCCCAGCATTTT
TRBJ1-1 | many | TRBV18 | TRBD1 | CASSPPGQGALGTEAFF | TGTGCCAGCTCACCCCCGGGACAGGGGGCGTTGGGCACTGAAGCTTTCTTT
TRBJ2-7 | few | TRBV4-1 | . | CASSQGEGPNKEQYF | TGCGCCAGCAGCCAAGGCGAGGGACCAAATAAGGAGCAGTACTTC
TRBJ2-7 | many | TRBV14 | TRBD2 | CASSQGAGGSYEQYF | TGTGCCAGCAGCCAAGGAGCGGGAGGGTCCTACGAGCAGTACTTC
TRBJ2-7 | many | TRBV27 | . | CASSLSLPGPPREQYF | TGTGCCAGCAGTTTATCGCTCCCGGGACCTCCGAGGGAGCAGTACTTC
TRBJ2-3 | many | TRBV7-3 | . | CASSWSRSTDTQYF | TGTGCCAGCAGCTGGTCTAGATCCACAGATACGCAGTATTTT
TRBJ2-2 | many | TRBV6-1 | TRBD1 | CASRLGQGAAGELFF | TGTGCCAGCAGACTGGGACAGGGGGCGGCCGGGGAGCTGTTTTTT
TRBJ2-7 | many | TRBV10-3 | . | CASSGPLVGEQYF | TGTGCCTCCAGCGGGCCACTAGTGGGCGAGCAGTACTTC
TRBJ2-5 | many | TRBV24-1 | . | CATSASEETQYF | TGTGCCACCAGTGCCTCAGAAGAGACCCAGTACTTC
TRBJ2-7 | . | TRBV12-5 | TRBD2 | CGPSGPSGSGSYEQYF | TGTGGACCCTCGGGCCCTAGCGGGAGTGGATCCTACGAGCAGTACTTC
TRBJ2-3 | . | TRBV11-1 | TRBD2 | CASSPLRGEPTDTQYF | TGTGCCAGCAGCCCCCTTCGGGGGGAACCCACAGATACGCAGTATTTT
TRBJ1-1 | . | TRBV20-1 | . | CSARPGQANMNTEAFF | TGCAGTGCTAGGCCTGGCCAGGCGAACATGAACACTGAAGCTTTCTTT
TRBJ1-5 | . | TRBV4-2 | . | CASSTGGLTGKSNQPQHF | TGTGCCAGCAGCACTGGGGGGTTGACAGGCAAGAGCAATCAGCCCCAGCATTTT
TRBJ2-2 | many | TRBV7-2 | . | CASSLGWAHVGELFF | TGTGCCAGCAGCTTGGGGTGGGCCCACGTCGGGGAGCTGTTTTTT
TRBJ1-5 | . | TRBV6-2/TRBV6-3 | . | CASSYQDSQPQHF | TGTGCCAGCAGTTACCAGGACAGTCAGCCCCAGCATTTT
TRBJ2-7 | many | TRBV24-1 | . | CATGPRGGYEQYF | TGTGCCACCGGCCCCAGGGGCGGGTACGAGCAGTACTTC
TRBJ1-5 | few | TRBV6-2/TRBV6-3 | . | CASSYSFQGRGQPQHF | TGTGCCAGCAGTTACTCGTTCCAGGGCCGTGGTCAGCCCCAGCATTTT
TRBJ1-1 | many | TRBV20-1 | . | CSARDYSGRRTEAFF | TGCAGTGCTAGAGATTATTCAGGGAGGAGGACTGAAGCTTTCTTT
TRBJ1-1 | many | TRBV7-2 | . | CASNSGPLNTEAFF | TGTGCCAGCAATTCTGGTCCGTTGAACACTGAAGCTTTCTTT
TRBJ2-5 | many | TRBV18 | . | CASSEGFVETQYF | TGTGCCAGCTCGGAGGGTTTTGTGGAGACCCAGTACTTC
TRBJ1-2 | . | TRBV6-5 | TRBD1 | CASSYATGLYGYTF | TGTGCCAGCAGTTACGCGACAGGGTTGTATGGCTACACCTTC
TRBJ1-1 | many | TRBV3-1 | . | CASSPTEGVRTEAFF | TGTGCCAGCAGCCCGACGGAGGGGGTTCGGACTGAAGCTTTCTTT
TRBJ2-4 | many | TRBV20-1 | . | CSARASTGANIQYF | TGCAGTGCTAGGGCCAGTACGGGTGCAAACATTCAGTACTTC
TRBJ1-5 | many | TRBV12-3/TRBV12-4 | . | CASSLVATRALPQHF | TGTGCCAGCAGTTTAGTTGCGACACGAGCGCTGCCCCAGCATTTT
TRBJ2-4 | few | TRBV11-2 | TRBD2 | CASSLRIAGHKNIQYF | TGTGCCAGCAGCTTACGAATAGCGGGGCACAAAAACATTCAGTACTTC
TRBJ1-2 | . | TRBV6-1 | TRBD1 | CASSLGQGGNYGYTF | TGTGCCAGCAGCCTCGGACAGGGAGGGAACTATGGCTACACCTTC
TRBJ1-2 | few | TRBV20-1 | . | CSARDRDSTYGYTF | TGCAGTGCTAGAGATCGTGACAGCACCTATGGCTACACCTTC
TRBJ1-5 | . | TRBV28 | . | CASQTPDSRNQPQHF | TGTGCCAGCCAAACTCCCGACAGCCGCAATCAGCCCCAGCATTTT
TRBJ2-6 | many | TRBV29-1 | . | CSVAASGANVLTF | TGCAGCGTTGCCGCCTCTGGGGCCAACGTCCTGACTTTC
TRBJ2-5 | many | TRBV30 | TRBD2 | CAWSPPGLAYQETQYF | TGTGCCTGGAGTCCGCCTGGACTAGCCTACCAAGAGACCCAGTACTTC
TRBJ2-7 | many | TRBV11-1 | . | CASSRWELREQYF | TGTGCCAGCAGCCGATGGGAGCTGCGAGAGCAGTACTTC
TRBJ1-5 | many | TRBV27 | . | CASSFTHGGYQPQHF | TGTGCCAGCAGTTTCACCCACGGGGGATATCAGCCCCAGCATTTT
TRBJ2-7 | many | TRBV27 | . | CASSLSGVGTTYEQYF | TGTGCCAGCAGTTTATCGGGGGTGGGCACCACCTACGAGCAGTACTTC
TRBJ1-3 | many | TRBV18 | . | CASSRTGTPSGNTIYF | TGTGCCAGCTCACGAACCGGGACACCCTCTGGAAACACCATATATTTT
TRBJ2-7 | many | TRBV27 | . | CASRVGGIPYEQYF | TGTGCCAGCAGGGTCGGCGGAATACCCTACGAGCAGTACTTC
TRBJ2-5 | . | TRBV20-1 | TRBD2 | CSARRLAGTRQETQYF | TGCAGTGCTAGAAGACTAGCGGGAACAAGGCAAGAGACCCAGTACTTC
TRBJ2-7 | . | TRBV4-1 | TRBD1 | CASSQSGQGLPEQYF | TGCGCCAGCAGCCAAAGCGGACAGGGGCTTCCCGAGCAGTACTTC
TRBJ2-2 | many | TRBV19 | . | CASRSTDTYTGELFF | TGTGCCAGTAGGTCTACGGACACCTACACCGGGGAGCTGTTTTTT
TRBJ1-2 | once | TRBV20-1 | TRBD1 | CSAPSQGAGYGYTF | TGCAGTGCCCCTAGTCAGGGGGCGGGCTATGGCTACACCTTC
TRBJ2-7 | many | TRBV9 | . | CASSVGQYYEQYF | TGTGCCAGCAGCGTTGGACAGTACTACGAGCAGTACTTC
TRBJ1-5 | many | TRBV20-1 | . | CSATGTFNQPQHF | TGCAGTGCAACCGGGACATTTAATCAGCCCCAGCATTTT
TRBJ2-2 | few | TRBV5-4 | . | CASSRESSSTGELFF | TGTGCCAGCAGCCGGGAATCATCTAGCACCGGGGAGCTGTTTTTT
TRBJ2-2 | many | TRBV14 | . | CASSRFDLRTGELFF | TGTGCCAGCAGCCGATTTGACCTCCGCACCGGGGAGCTGTTTTTT
TRBJ1-2 | many | TRBV6-5 | . | CASSYSESASYGYTF | TGTGCCAGCAGTTACTCAGAGAGTGCCTCCTATGGCTACACCTTC
TRBJ2-5 | many | TRBV29-1 | . | CSVEGGQQTQYF | TGCAGCGTTGAGGGGGGGCAACAGACCCAGTACTTC
TRBJ2-7 | many | TRBV28 | . | CATRTGTFIEQYF | TGTGCCACTCGGACGGGTACCTTCATCGAGCAGTACTTC
TRBJ1-1 | many | TRBV12-3/TRBV12-4 | . | CASSKPGQPNTEAFF | TGTGCCAGCAGCAAACCGGGACAACCGAACACTGAAGCTTTCTTT
TRBJ1-1 | many | TRBV10-2 | . | CASGVNTEAFF | TGCGCCAGCGGTGTCAACACTGAAGCTTTCTTT
TRBJ2-2 | many | TRBV6-4 | TRBD2 | CASRSRSGATGELFF | TGTGCCAGCAGAAGTCGAAGCGGGGCCACCGGGGAGCTGTTTTTT
TRBJ2-7 | . | TRBV19 | . | CASSIVPGEPQYF | TGTGCCAGTAGTATAGTCCCAGGGGAGCCGCAGTACTTC
TRBJ2-7 | many | TRBV6-1 | . | CASTRDIQSSYEQYF | TGTGCCAGCACACGGGACATACAAAGCTCCTACGAGCAGTACTTC
TRBJ1-2 | many | TRBV28 | . | CASSLPSPSSIYGYTF | TGTGCCAGCAGTTTACCTTCCCCCAGCAGCATCTATGGCTACACCTTC
TRBJ2-3 | . | TRBV6-1 | TRBD2 | CAVGTNTDTQYF | TGTGCCGTAGGGACTAACACAGATACGCAGTATTTT
TRBJ1-2 | many | TRBV24-1 | . | CATSGAGYGYTF | TGTGCCACCAGTGGAGCAGGGTATGGCTACACCTTC
TRBJ1-1 | many | TRBV7-9 | TRBD1 | CASSATTGGDTEAFF | TGTGCCAGCAGCGCCACGACAGGGGGGGATACTGAAGCTTTCTTT